Below, one T cell receptor beta chain is given with its context. Antigen: not known. The sample belongs to a study of T cell repertoires in cytomegalovirus infection. Background on the study: Shared public TCR beta signatures pointed to both CMV infection and a matching HLA type.

The study's findings and limits: HLA-C-restricted CMV-specific TCR beta clonotypes prevailed in the ex vivo response. Totalled public TCR beta family frequency picked out people who carried CMV plus the relevant HLA.

Using its own MiXCR run on the reads, TCRdb lists one record per CDR3 protein. The data contain 740,000 or so distinct CDR3 sequences, 35% of them seen just once; the ten biggest clones take up around 2.6%. CDR1 and CDR2 (germline): MNHGY, SAAAGT. V was clipped by 3 bases and J by 1 base, with 9 bases between them. This CDR3 comprises 14 residues. The sequence was obtained from a human donor in good health (CMV status not recorded). Some clones in this sample may be carry-over from other donors' samples. The chain carries TRBV6-8 and TRBJ1-2; D remains ambiguous. The sample consisted of PBMCs. The CDR3 loop reads CASSYGSGNYGYTF. The CDR3 nucleotides are TGTGCCAGCAGTTATGGCTCGGGTAACTATGGCTACACCTTC.